The TCR beta chain under discussion was sequenced for a study of blood T cell repertoires in COVID-19. Whole-study context: Both acute and convalescent COVID-19 samples were obtained from the United States, Italy and Spain. The cDNA or gDNA used as material had been derived from T cells, B-cell-depleted T cells, or PBMCs.

The germline CDR1 and CDR2 sequences are SEHNR and FQNEAQ (reference sequence). CDR3 length: 19 amino acids. V shed 6 bases, J shed 5 bases, and the junction held 21 bases outside the gene matches. Original handling: It was from reference gene primer amplification that nucleated cell counts were estimated. Measured with immunoSEQ multiplex PCR; TCRdb has only the in-frame clones, and not every one. V, J and clone size are those of that table, while D and trimming were read from the DNA. The sample lists about 140,000 clones, 60% to 85% occurring once. This TCR came from a woman of 80 years or more with active or convalescent COVID-19. Sample: peripheral blood. The V gene is TRBV7-9, the J gene TRBJ1-4; 7 bases line up with TRBD1. CDR3 nucleotides: TGTGCCAGCAGATCAAATCGGGGGAGCAGGGGGGACCCCAATGAAAAACTGTTTTTT. This sequence encodes CASRSNRGSRGDPNEKLFF.